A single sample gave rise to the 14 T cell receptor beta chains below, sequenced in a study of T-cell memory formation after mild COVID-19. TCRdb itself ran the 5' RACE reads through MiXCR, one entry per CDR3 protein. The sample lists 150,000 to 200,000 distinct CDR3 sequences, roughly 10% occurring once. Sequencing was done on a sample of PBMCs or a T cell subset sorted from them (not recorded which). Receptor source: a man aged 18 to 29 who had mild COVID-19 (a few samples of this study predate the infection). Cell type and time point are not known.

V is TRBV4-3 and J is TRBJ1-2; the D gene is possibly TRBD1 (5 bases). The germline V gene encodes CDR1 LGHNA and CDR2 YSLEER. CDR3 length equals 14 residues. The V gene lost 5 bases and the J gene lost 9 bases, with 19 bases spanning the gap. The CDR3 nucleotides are TGCGCCAGCAGCTTGGAAGGGGCCAATCGGCGCTACACCTTC. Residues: CASSLEGANRRYTF.

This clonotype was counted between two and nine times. The CDR3 reads CSVEGRFGGSSYNEQFF. The DNA of the CDR3 is TGCAGCGTTGAAGGCCGGTTCGGGGGGAGCTCCTACAATGAGCAGTTCTTC. The V and J genes are TRBV29-1 and TRBJ2-1, with 7 bases lining up with TRBD2. Trimming cost V 1 base and J 0 bases; bases outside gene matches: 9. CDR1 and CDR2 (germline): SQVTM, ANQGSEA. CDR3 length: 17 amino acids.

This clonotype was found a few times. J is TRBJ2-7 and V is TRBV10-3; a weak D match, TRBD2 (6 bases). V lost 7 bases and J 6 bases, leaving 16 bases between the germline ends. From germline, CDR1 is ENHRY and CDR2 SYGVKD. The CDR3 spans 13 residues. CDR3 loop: CAINRLGMFEQYV. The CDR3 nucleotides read TGTGCCATCAACCGACTAGGAATGTTCGAGCAGTACGTC.

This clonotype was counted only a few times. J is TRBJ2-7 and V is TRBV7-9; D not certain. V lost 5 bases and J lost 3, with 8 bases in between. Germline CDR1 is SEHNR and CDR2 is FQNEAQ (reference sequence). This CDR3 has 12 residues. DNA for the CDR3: TGTGCCAGCAGCCGAGCCAACTACGAGCAGTACTTC. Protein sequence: CASSRANYEQYF.

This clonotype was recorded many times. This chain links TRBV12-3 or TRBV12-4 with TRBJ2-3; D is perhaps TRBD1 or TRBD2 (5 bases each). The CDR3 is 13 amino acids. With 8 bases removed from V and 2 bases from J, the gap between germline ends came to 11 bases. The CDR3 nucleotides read TGTGCCAGCCGCCGGGGCCACACAGATACGCAGTATTTT. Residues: CASRRGHTDTQYF.

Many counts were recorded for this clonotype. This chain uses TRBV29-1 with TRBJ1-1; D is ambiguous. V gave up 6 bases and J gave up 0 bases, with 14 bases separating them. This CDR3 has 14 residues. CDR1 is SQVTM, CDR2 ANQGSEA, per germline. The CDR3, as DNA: TGCAGCGTCGCCACGCGGGTTCTGAACACTGAAGCTTTCTTT. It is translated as CSVATRVLNTEAFF.

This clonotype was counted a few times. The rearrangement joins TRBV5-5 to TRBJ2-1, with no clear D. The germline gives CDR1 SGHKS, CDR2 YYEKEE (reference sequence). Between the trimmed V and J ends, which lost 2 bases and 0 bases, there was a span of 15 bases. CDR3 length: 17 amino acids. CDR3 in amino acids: CASSFYSQPSSYNEQFF. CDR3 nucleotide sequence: TGTGCCAGCAGCTTCTATTCGCAACCGAGCTCCTACAATGAGCAGTTCTTC. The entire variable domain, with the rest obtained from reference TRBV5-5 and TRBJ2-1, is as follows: DAGVTQSPTHLIKTRGQQVTLRCSPISGHKSVSWYQQVLGQGPQFIFQYYEKEERGRGNFPDRFSARQFPNYSSELNVNALLLGDSALYLCASSFYSQPSSYNEQFFGPGTRLTVL.

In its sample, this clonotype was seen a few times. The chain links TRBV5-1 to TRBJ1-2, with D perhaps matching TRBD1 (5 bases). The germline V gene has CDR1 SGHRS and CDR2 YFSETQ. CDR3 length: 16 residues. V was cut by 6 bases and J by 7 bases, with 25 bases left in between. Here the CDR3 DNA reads TGCGCCAGCACTACTGAGGGTCTTCCGGACGGGGGTGGCTACACCTTC. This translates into CASTTEGLPDGGGYTF.

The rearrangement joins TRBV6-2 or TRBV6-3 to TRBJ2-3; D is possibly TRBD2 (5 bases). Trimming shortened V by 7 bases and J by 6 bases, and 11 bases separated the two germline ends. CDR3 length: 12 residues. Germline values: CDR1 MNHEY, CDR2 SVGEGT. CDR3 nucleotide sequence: TGTGCCAGCAAGTACCGGGGTGATACGCAGTATTTT. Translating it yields CASKYRGDTQYF.

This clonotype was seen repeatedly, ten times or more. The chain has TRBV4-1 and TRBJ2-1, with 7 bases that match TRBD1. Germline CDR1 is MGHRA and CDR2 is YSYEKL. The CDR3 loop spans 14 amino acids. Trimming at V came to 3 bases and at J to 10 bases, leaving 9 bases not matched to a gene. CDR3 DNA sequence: TGCGCCAGCAGCCAGCCGGGACAGAGTCTGGAGCAGTTCTTC. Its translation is CASSQPGQSLEQFF.

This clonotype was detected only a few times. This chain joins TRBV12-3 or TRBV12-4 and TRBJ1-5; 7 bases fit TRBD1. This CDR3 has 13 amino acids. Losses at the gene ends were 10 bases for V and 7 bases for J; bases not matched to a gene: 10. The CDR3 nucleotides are TGTGCCACCTCCGGGACAGTAAGCCAGCCCCAGCATTTT. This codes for CATSGTVSQPQHF.

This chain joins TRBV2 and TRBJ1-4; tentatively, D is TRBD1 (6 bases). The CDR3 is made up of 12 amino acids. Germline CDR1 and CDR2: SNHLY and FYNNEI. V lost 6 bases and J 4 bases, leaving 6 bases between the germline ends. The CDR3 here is CASRQGNEKLFF. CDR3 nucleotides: TGTGCCAGCAGACAGGGTAATGAAAAACTGTTTTTT.

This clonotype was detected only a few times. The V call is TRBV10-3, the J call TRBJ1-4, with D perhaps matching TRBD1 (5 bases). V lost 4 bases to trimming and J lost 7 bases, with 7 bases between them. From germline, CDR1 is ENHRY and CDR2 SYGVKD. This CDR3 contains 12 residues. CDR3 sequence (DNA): TGTGCCATCAGTGGCGGGGGTGAAAAACTGTTTTTT. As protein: CAISGGGEKLFF.

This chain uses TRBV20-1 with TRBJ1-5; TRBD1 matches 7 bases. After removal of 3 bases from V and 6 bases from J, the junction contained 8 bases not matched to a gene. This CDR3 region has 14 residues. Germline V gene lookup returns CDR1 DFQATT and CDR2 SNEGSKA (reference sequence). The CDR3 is CSARRGRRAQPQHF. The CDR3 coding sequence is TGCAGTGCTAGGAGGGGGCGGAGGGCTCAGCCCCAGCATTTT.